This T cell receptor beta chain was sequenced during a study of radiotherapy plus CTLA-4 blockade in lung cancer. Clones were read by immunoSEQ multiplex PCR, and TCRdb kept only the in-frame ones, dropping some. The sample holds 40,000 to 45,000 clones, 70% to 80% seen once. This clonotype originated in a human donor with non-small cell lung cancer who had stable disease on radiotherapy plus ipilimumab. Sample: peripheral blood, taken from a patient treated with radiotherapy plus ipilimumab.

In DNA form, the CDR3 reads TGTGCCAGCAGCTTTCCCCCGGGGAGGTCTACAGATACGCAGTATTTT. Protein: CASSFPPGRSTDTQYF. The chain has TRBV7-8 and TRBJ2-3, with D possibly being TRBD2 (6 bases). Trimming left V 3 bases short and J 3 bases short, with 16 bases between. This CDR3 spans 16 amino acids. The germline CDR1 and CDR2 sequences are SGHVS and FQNEAQ.